The clone carrying this TCR beta chain was observed a single time. Its specificity is unknown. A second about 6 to 11 cycle PCR used barcoded and J-beta primers. Via MiXCR, TCRdb re-called the 5' RACE reads, giving one row per CDR3 protein. Of about 930,000 distinct CDR3 sequences in the sample, about 29% were seen once. The CDR3 is 16 residues long. Trimming left V 5 bases short and J 7 bases short, with 18 bases between. This record comes from a study of blood T cells in healthy people across ages. Findings and limits, study-wide: Across the age range, TCR beta diversity per million T cells fell in a roughly linear way.

These data were likewise used in another study, on T cells of mothers and their children.

The TCR originated in a woman in her thirties or forties in good health. The chain recombines TRBV12-3 or TRBV12-4 with TRBJ1-6; TRBD1 might be the D (5 bases). The sequenced material came from blood. This chain's CDR3 is CASSRGGTGENSPLHF. The CDR3, as DNA: TGTGCCAGCAGTAGGGGTGGAACAGGAGAGAATTCACCCCTCCACTTT.